These 16 T cell receptor beta chains share one sample of origin, sequenced in a study of beta chain features in type 1 diabetes. TCRB transcripts that were expressed got sequenced, as all of the isolated RNA had been reverse transcribed. The repertoire was sequenced with immunoSEQ multiplex PCR; TCRdb's copy has only in-frame clones and lacks some. The sample yields a few hundred thousand clones, roughly 30% seen once. The material sequenced was central memory CD4+ T cells from blood. The receptors come from a man aged 25 to 40 in good health.

This clone was observed a handful of times. This rearrangement joins TRBV6-1 to TRBJ2-1, with a weak D call TRBD2 (5 bases). Deletions cut 6 bases from V and 7 bases from J, with 10 bases between. CDR1 is MNHNS and CDR2 is SASEGT in the germline V gene. The CDR3 spans 12 residues. The CDR3 DNA is TGTGCCAGCAGCACTAGTGGGAATGAGCAGTTCTTC. It codes for CASSTSGNEQFF.

This clone was seen a handful of times. The genes are TRBV13 and TRBJ1-2; 8 bases match TRBD1. The junction had 7 bases not matched to a gene; V was cut back by 4 bases and J by 0 bases. CDR3 size: 16 residues. Per the germline V gene, CDR1 is PRHDT and CDR2 is FYEKMQ (reference sequence). CDR3 protein: CASSSRQGRANYGYTF. DNA of the CDR3: TGTGCCAGCAGCTCCCGACAGGGGCGTGCTAACTATGGCTACACCTTC.

The chain combines TRBV27 with TRBJ2-7, with D hard to call. The CDR3 runs to 12 residues. V shed 4 bases and J shed 4 bases, with 8 bases lying between them. Germline CDR1 is MNHEY and CDR2 is SMNVEV (reference sequence). The CDR3 region is CASSSHGYEQYF. The CDR3, as DNA: TGTGCCAGCAGTTCACACGGATACGAGCAGTACTTC.

This clone has a handful of counts. This chain joins TRBV30 and TRBJ1-1, with a weak D call TRBD1 (6 bases). Germline V gene lookup returns CDR1 GTSNPN and CDR2 SVGIG (reference sequence). The CDR3 length is 14 residues. V was trimmed by 3 bases and J by 4 bases, leaving 15 bases between them. The CDR3 region is CAWRSKQGGTEAFF. CDR3 DNA sequence: TGTGCCTGGAGGTCCAAACAGGGAGGCACTGAAGCTTTCTTT. Combining the CDR3 with reference TRBV30 and TRBJ1-1 gives the whole variable domain SQTIHQWPATLVQPVGSPLSLECTVEGTSNPNLYWYRQAAGRGLQLLFYSVGIGQISSEVPQNLSASRPQDRQFILSSKKLLLSDSGFYLCAWRSKQGGTEAFFGQGTRLTVV.

The CDR3 region has the DNA TGCGCCAGCAGCTTGGGACGGATCACTGTTGAAGCTTTCTTT. Translation gives CASSLGRITVEAFF. J is TRBJ1-1 and V is TRBV5-1; D remains ambiguous. Germline V gene sequence: CDR1 SGHRS, CDR2 YFSETQ. The CDR3 contains 14 residues. V was pared by 0 bases and J by 7 bases, with 13 bases between.

The chain recombines TRBV6-6 with TRBJ2-1; D is ambiguous. The V end was cut by 5 bases, the J end by 6 bases, with 8 bases between. Germline assignment: CDR1 MNHNY and CDR2 SVGAGI (reference sequence). The CDR3 length is 12 residues. CDR3 in amino acids: CASSRPGNEQFF. CDR3 bases: TGTGCCAGCAGTAGACCCGGCAATGAGCAGTTCTTC.

This clone was counted only a few times. The CDR3 region has the DNA TGTGCCAGCAGCTTAGTTTCGTCAGTGGGTCCCTACGAGCAGTACTTC. As protein: CASSLVSSVGPYEQYF. V gene TRBV7-2 combines with J gene TRBJ2-7; D is unclear. The CDR3 loop spans 16 amino acids. Deletions cut 1 base from V and 2 bases from J, with 15 bases between. The germline gives CDR1 SGHTA, CDR2 FQGNSA.

The V call is TRBV5-1, the J call TRBJ1-1; D gene uncertain. The CDR3 runs to 14 residues. Trimming took 4 bases from V and 2 from J, leaving 12 bases between them. The germline CDR1 and CDR2 sequences are SGHRS and YFSETQ. CDR3 in DNA: TGCGCCAGCAGCGCGGCAGCAGGAAACACTGAAGCTTTCTTT. Protein product: CASSAAAGNTEAFF. The full variable domain, its missing parts supplied by reference TRBV5-1 and TRBJ1-1, is KAGVTQTPRYLIKTRGQQVTLSCSPISGHRSVSWYQQTPGQGLQFLFEYFSETQRNKGNFPGRFSGRQFSNSRSEMNVSTLELGDSALYLCASSAAAGNTEAFFGQGTRLTVV.

The gene calls are TRBV9 and TRBJ2-6; no reliable D call. V was cut by 2 bases and J by 0 bases, with 12 bases left in between. The CDR3 covers 17 residues. Per the germline V gene, CDR1 is SGDLS and CDR2 is YYNGEE. This CDR3 is CASSVRARSSGANVLTF. Here the CDR3 DNA reads TGTGCCAGCAGCGTTAGGGCTAGAAGCTCTGGGGCCAACGTCCTGACTTTC.

This clone has just a few counts. V is TRBV10-3 and J is TRBJ2-2; D is undetermined. This CDR3 is 13 amino acids long. The ends were cut back, 3 bases at V and 0 bases at J, with 2 bases in the middle. Per germline, CDR1 ENHRY and CDR2 SYGVKD. CDR3 amino acids: CAISDPNTGELFF. The CDR3 coding sequence is TGTGCCATCAGTGACCCGAACACCGGGGAGCTGTTTTTT.

This clone showed up many times. V is TRBV27 and J is TRBJ2-3, with TRBD1 identical over 7 bases. This CDR3 has 13 residues. J lost 14 bases, V lost 2 bases, and 10 bases had no gene match. CDR1 is MNHEY and CDR2 is SMNVEV in the germline V gene (reference sequence). For the CDR3, the DNA is TGTGCCAGCAGTTTAGGGGGACAGCCTAAAAGGTATTTT. This translates into CASSLGGQPKRYF.

Ten or more counts support this clone. This chain joins TRBV2 and TRBJ2-5, with 9 positions matching TRBD2. The CDR3 loop spans 14 amino acids. Germline CDR1 reads SNHLY; CDR2 reads FYNNEI. The CDR3 sequence: CACGPAGGGETQYF. The CDR3 coding sequence is TGTGCTTGCGGCCCAGCGGGAGGAGGAGAGACCCAGTACTTC.

This clone has only a few counts. This chain connects TRBV30 to TRBJ2-3; perhaps TRBD2 as D (5 bases). This CDR3 has 14 amino acids. The V gene lost 5 bases and the J gene lost 4 bases, with 16 bases spanning the gap. Germline V gives CDR1 GTSNPN, CDR2 SVGIG (reference sequence). The CDR3 DNA follows: TGTGCCTGGGCCTCAAAACTAGTGCCAGATACGCAGTATTTT. Its protein is CAWASKLVPDTQYF.

This clone was detected a few times. The chain uses TRBV29-1 and TRBJ1-5; D not resolved. CDR3 length: 14 residues. Trimming stripped 4 bases from V and 5 bases from J, with 15 bases between. The germline gives CDR1 SQVTM, CDR2 ANQGSEA. This CDR3 reads CSVAPGGPDQPQHF. The CDR3 nucleotides are TGCAGCGTTGCCCCGGGCGGGCCCGATCAGCCCCAGCATTTT.

CDR3 residues: CASSEAQGTEAFF. In DNA, the CDR3 is TGTGCCAGCAGTGAAGCGCAGGGAACTGAAGCTTTCTTT. The genes are TRBV2 and TRBJ1-1; a weak D match, TRBD1 (5 bases). This CDR3 comprises 13 residues. Germline V gene lookup returns CDR1 SNHLY and CDR2 FYNNEI. Trimming removed 0 bases from V and 5 bases from J, with 7 bases in between.

This clone was counted a few times. The chain employs TRBV7-9 and TRBJ2-7; 11 bases fit TRBD2. Germline CDR1 and CDR2: SEHNR and FQNEAQ (reference sequence). CDR3 size: 18 residues. Trimming at V came to 3 bases and at J to 4 bases, leaving 14 bases not matched to a gene. CDR3 bases: TGTGCCAGCAGCTTGGGCGAAGGGCTAGCGGGAGGAAGGTACGAGCAGTACTTC. The encoded protein is CASSLGEGLAGGRYEQYF.